Each of the 25 T cell receptor beta chains below was sequenced from the same sample in a study of Ad26.COV2.S vaccination and SARS-CoV-2 variants. The treatment: roughly 20 received Ad26.COV2.S at low or high dose, single or two shots; 5 received placebo; per-sample allocation not given. On day 63 after the first injection, vaccine and placebo recipients gave samples. Clones were read by immunoSEQ multiplex PCR, and TCRdb kept only the in-frame ones, dropping some. Of 400,000 to 450,000 clones listed, roughly 90% are singletons. The specimen was peripheral blood, collected in a trial of Ad26.COV2.S vaccine versus placebo. Every receptor here comes from a person between 18 and 65 years old who received the Ad26.COV2.S COVID-19 vaccine or a placebo.

The V call is TRBV24-1, the J call TRBJ2-1, with 8 bases aligning to TRBD2. Trimming removed 2 bases from V and 4 bases from J; junction bases left unmatched: 3. This CDR3 spans 15 amino acids. Germline V gives CDR1 KGHDR, CDR2 SFDVKD. The CDR3 reads CATSDSTSGYNEQFF. CDR3 DNA: TGTGCCACCAGTGATTCAACTAGCGGTTACAATGAGCAGTTCTTC.

V gene TRBV27 combines with J gene TRBJ2-2, with 7 bases that match TRBD2. Germline lookup yields CDR1 MNHEY and CDR2 SMNVEV (reference sequence). The V and J ends lost 0 bases and 7 bases, in that order; junction bases with no gene match: 11. CDR3 length: 17 amino acids. The DNA of the CDR3 is TGTGCCAGCAGTTTATCGATGGGGGAGGGCCTAAGCGGGGAGCTGTTTTTT. Translation gives CASSLSMGEGLSGELFF.

The chain has TRBV6-2 or TRBV6-3 and TRBJ2-4; 7 bases align to TRBD2. The germline V gene encodes CDR1 MNHEY and CDR2 SVGEGT. The CDR3 has 15 residues. Trimming took 5 bases from V and 0 from J; bases not matched to a gene: 4. CDR3 in DNA: TGTGCCAGCAGTGGCTTAGCGGGAGCCAAAAACATTCAGTACTTC. As protein: CASSGLAGAKNIQYF.

The chain recombines TRBV3-1 (or the pseudogene TRBV3-2) with TRBJ1-1, with a tentative D call TRBD1 (5 bases). The CDR3 is 14 amino acids. The V end was cut by 0 bases, the J end by 11 bases, with 16 bases between. CDR1 LGHDT and CDR2 YNNKEL come from the germline V gene (reference sequence). The CDR3 DNA is TGTGCCAGCAGCCAAGAGGGACTCAAAGAGAGGGCTTTCTTT. Translation gives CASSQEGLKERAFF.

The CDR3 nucleotides are TGTGCCAGCAGCTTAGCAGTCGGCGGGAATACAGATACGCAGTATTTT. Translated, it gives CASSLAVGGNTDTQYF. J is TRBJ2-3 and V is TRBV7-2, with a weak D call TRBD2 (6 bases). Germline V CDR1 and CDR2: SGHTA, FQGNSA. The ends were cut back, 0 bases at V and 3 bases at J, with 13 bases in the middle. The CDR3 has 16 residues. Based on the CDR3 plus reference TRBV7-2 and TRBJ2-3, the full variable domain is GAGVSQSPSNKVTEKGKDVELRCDPISGHTALYWYRQSLGQGLEFLIYFQGNSAPDKSGLPSDRFSAERTGGSVSTLTIQRTQQEDSAVYLCASSLAVGGNTDTQYFGPGTRLTVL.

This chain connects TRBV3-1 (or the pseudogene TRBV3-2) to TRBJ1-5; 9 positions match TRBD1. Germline V lookup: CDR1 LGHDT, CDR2 YNNKEL (reference sequence). V lost 3 bases to trimming and J lost 3 bases; unmatched junction nucleotides: 6. The CDR3 totals 16 residues. CDR3 nucleotide sequence: TGTGCCAGCAGCCACTCGGGACAGGGTCTCAATCAGCCCCAGCATTTT. This gives the protein CASSHSGQGLNQPQHF.

The CDR3 DNA reads as TGTGCCAGCAGTTACCTGCGGGTCTACGAGCAGTACTTC. Protein: CASSYLRVYEQYF. The chain couples TRBV6-2 or TRBV6-3 to TRBJ2-7; D perhaps matches TRBD2 (5 bases). Per germline, CDR1 MNHEY and CDR2 SVGEGT. Trimming took off 2 bases at V and 3 bases at J, with 8 bases between the two ends. The CDR3 has 13 residues.

The chain recombines TRBV27 with TRBJ2-2, with 11 bases aligning to TRBD1. The CDR3 length is 17 residues. J lost 5 bases, V lost 1 base, and 6 bases had no gene match. CDR1 MNHEY and CDR2 SMNVEV come from the germline V gene (reference sequence). CDR3 DNA: TGTGCCAGCAGTTTATTACGGACAGGGGGCGGAACCGGGGAGCTGTTTTTT. It translates to CASSLLRTGGGTGELFF.

The chain uses TRBV6-6 and TRBJ1-5; D unresolved. V lost 6 bases to trimming and J lost 4 bases, with 10 bases between them. CDR1 and CDR2 (germline): MNHNY, SVGAGI (reference sequence). The CDR3 is made up of 13 amino acids. The CDR3 here is CASSRVGNQPQHF. DNA of the CDR3: TGTGCCAGCAGCAGAGTAGGAAATCAGCCCCAGCATTTT.

The chain combines TRBV6-5 with TRBJ2-4, with no clear D. Trimming left V 1 base short and J 6 bases short, with 10 bases between. Germline CDR1 and CDR2: MNHEY and SVGAGI. The CDR3 is made up of 14 amino acids. CDR3 nucleotides: TGTGCCAGCAGTTACTATCAGGATACAAACATTCAGTACTTC. It specifies CASSYYQDTNIQYF.

The chain joins TRBV5-8 to TRBJ2-1; the D gene could be TRBD1 or TRBD2 (5 bases each). The V and J ends lost 4 bases and 12 bases respectively, with 20 bases between them. The germline V gene has CDR1 SGHTS and CDR2 YDEGEE. This CDR3 has 14 amino acids. CDR3: CASSPTNRDPGQFF. DNA for the CDR3: TGTGCCAGCAGCCCAACCAACCGGGACCCAGGGCAGTTCTTC.

V and J are TRBV6-1 and TRBJ1-6; TRBD1 aligns across 10 bases. The CDR3 length is 13 residues. Germline V gene lookup returns CDR1 MNHNS and CDR2 SASEGT. Trimming took 3 bases from V and 10 from J; bases not matched to a gene: 0. This CDR3 is CASSEGQGSPLHF. CDR3 in DNA: TGTGCCAGCAGTGAGGGACAGGGGTCACCCCTCCACTTT.

The V call is TRBV28, the J call TRBJ1-2, with D possibly TRBD1 on 6 matching bases. This CDR3 is 14 amino acids long. Trimming took off 3 bases at V and 2 bases at J, with 10 bases between the two ends. Germline loops: CDR1 MDHEN, CDR2 SYDVKM. CDR3 in amino acids: CASSLGGPNYGYTF. CDR3 DNA sequence: TGTGCCAGCAGTTTGGGGGGGCCGAACTATGGCTACACCTTC.

The CDR3 DNA follows: TGTGCCAGCAGTTTATGGTCGGCGGATACGCAGTATTTT. It encodes CASSLWSADTQYF. The rearrangement uses TRBV12-3 or TRBV12-4 and TRBJ2-3; D remains unclear. CDR3 length: 13 amino acids. The germline V and J ends were trimmed by 2 bases and 6 bases, with 9 bases remaining between them.

This clone was detected once. The V call is TRBV24-1, the J call TRBJ2-1; a possible D gene is TRBD2 (6 bases). Germline CDR1 and CDR2: KGHDR and SFDVKD. V was shortened by 3 bases and J by 2 bases, with 13 bases between the two germline ends. The CDR3 is 16 amino acids. The CDR3 bases are TGTGCCACCAGTGATAGGAGGGCGAGCCCCTACAATGAGCAGTTCTTC. Its translation: CATSDRRASPYNEQFF.

The chain employs TRBV29-1 and TRBJ2-1, with TRBD2 matching over 9 bases. Germline V gives CDR1 SQVTM, CDR2 ANQGSEA. V lost 2 bases, J lost 6 bases, and 17 bases stayed unmatched. The CDR3 has 18 residues. The CDR3 nucleotides are TGCAGCGTTGAATTTAAACCTGAGGGGCGGGAGGGGACCAATGAGCAGTTCTTC. As protein: CSVEFKPEGREGTNEQFF.

The V call is TRBV4-3, the J call TRBJ2-7, with D tentatively TRBD1 (6 bases). This CDR3 is built from 15 residues. The ends were cut back, 1 base at V and 4 bases at J, with 14 bases in the middle. Germline assignment: CDR1 LGHNA and CDR2 YSLEER. CDR3 coding DNA: TGCGCCAGCAGCCAAGGTATCGGGCAGGGGTACGAGCAGTACTTC. It encodes CASSQGIGQGYEQYF.

This sequence joins TRBV6-5 and TRBJ2-3; TRBD1 or TRBD2 may be the D gene (5 bases each). Trimming took off 2 bases at V and 3 bases at J, with 12 bases between the two ends. The germline gives CDR1 MNHEY, CDR2 SVGAGI. The CDR3 has 15 amino acids. DNA for the CDR3: TGTGCCAGCAGTTACGCAGGGAGAAATACAGATACGCAGTATTTT. As protein: CASSYAGRNTDTQYF.

The V gene is TRBV6-5, the J gene TRBJ2-1; TRBD2 matches 8 bases. CDR3 length equals 14 residues. Germline CDR1 is MNHEY and CDR2 is SVGAGI. After removal of 7 bases from V and 12 bases from J, the junction contained 14 bases not matched to a gene. The CDR3: CASNKDRRGAGQFF. CDR3 nucleotide sequence: TGTGCCAGCAACAAAGACCGGCGGGGGGCCGGGCAGTTCTTC.

The chain uses TRBV2 and TRBJ2-2, with D hard to call. Germline V gene lookup returns CDR1 SNHLY and CDR2 FYNNEI. V was pared by 7 bases and J by 6 bases, with 3 bases between. This CDR3 region has 10 residues. CDR3: CASKAGELFF. As DNA, the CDR3 is TGTGCCAGCAAGGCCGGGGAGCTGTTTTTT.

The chain carries TRBV6-2 or TRBV6-3 and TRBJ1-1; D ambiguous. The CDR3 has 14 amino acids. The germline CDR1 and CDR2 sequences are MNHEY and SVGEGT. V lost 5 bases to trimming and J lost 5 bases, with 15 bases between them. DNA of the CDR3: TGTGCCAGCAGTGCGTCACTTGGATTGACTGAAGCTTTCTTT. This codes for CASSASLGLTEAFF.

V and J are TRBV18 and TRBJ1-2, with D perhaps TRBD1 (5 bases). Germline V gene lookup returns CDR1 KGHSH and CDR2 LQKENI. With 1 base removed from V and 6 bases from J, the gap between germline ends came to 12 bases. The CDR3 extends over 14 amino acids. The CDR3 bases are TGTGCCAGCTCACCACGGGGGGGAGCCGATGGCTACACCTTC. Protein: CASSPRGGADGYTF.

A single count supports this clone. This sequence joins TRBV4-3 and TRBJ1-1; D is ambiguous. V lost 0 bases and J lost 0, with 8 bases in between. Germline loops: CDR1 LGHNA, CDR2 YSLEER. The CDR3 runs 15 residues. The CDR3, as DNA: TGCGCCAGCAGCCAAGATCTCCAGGTGAACACTGAAGCTTTCTTT. It is translated as CASSQDLQVNTEAFF.

This clone was seen a single time. The genes are TRBV4-1 and TRBJ2-1; the match to TRBD2 covers 11 bases. Germline V gene data show CDR1 as MGHRA and CDR2 as YSYEKL. CDR3 length equals 15 residues. V gave up 3 bases and J gave up 15 bases; unmatched junction bases: 13. CDR3 coding DNA: TGCGCCAGCAGCCAGGGAGGACTAGCGGGTGCAAGGAGGTTCTTC. Encoded protein: CASSQGGLAGARRFF.

The gene calls are TRBV2 and TRBJ1-1, with a tentative D call TRBD1 (5 bases). With 6 bases removed from V and 1 base from J, the gap between germline ends came to 6 bases. Germline V gene sequence: CDR1 SNHLY, CDR2 FYNNEI. This CDR3 has 12 residues. CDR3 DNA: TGTGCCAGCAGGGGGGGGAACACTGAAGCTTTCTTT. As protein: CASRGGNTEAFF.